The 9 T cell receptor beta chains given below trace back to one sample, sequenced in a study of human thymus T cells. The repertoire was sequenced with immunoSEQ multiplex PCR; TCRdb's copy has only in-frame clones and lacks some. Altogether around 70,000 clones are present, roughly 94% being singletons, with the ten largest covering under 0.04%. The study used thymus tissue resected during corrective heart surgery. Sequencing was performed on thymus tissue. All receptors derive from a girl under two years old with a congenital heart defect but otherwise immunologically healthy.

The chain links TRBV5-1 to TRBJ1-2; TRBD1 agrees at 9 bases. The V gene end was trimmed by 0 bases and the J gene end by 7 bases; junction bases not matched to a gene: 4. The CDR3 consists of 14 residues. Germline V gene data show CDR1 as SGHRS and CDR2 as YFSETQ. The CDR3: CASSLAGTGFGYTF. DNA for the CDR3: TGCGCCAGCAGCTTGGCCGGGACAGGGTTTGGCTACACCTTC.

V usage is TRBV18 and J usage is TRBJ2-7; D is undetermined. V was cut by 6 bases and J by 7 bases, with 16 bases left in between. Germline assignment: CDR1 KGHSH and CDR2 LQKENI. The CDR3 sequence is 13 residues long. CDR3 sequence reads: CASSAPPAGEQYF. In DNA, the CDR3 is TGTGCCAGCTCGGCCCCCCCGGCAGGAGAGCAGTACTTC.

The V gene is TRBV5-5, the J gene TRBJ1-3; D might be TRBD1 (5 bases). The germline V gene encodes CDR1 SGHKS and CDR2 YYEKEE (reference sequence). Trimming left V 4 bases short and J 0 bases short, with 23 bases between. The CDR3 is 19 residues long. Here the CDR3 DNA reads TGTGCCAGCAGCAGACTCACCAACTCGGGACGGAGCTCTGGAAACACCATATATTTT. Its translation is CASSRLTNSGRSSGNTIYF.

This clone was picked up one time. The chain carries TRBV15 and TRBJ2-3; tentatively, D is TRBD2 (7 bases). CDR3 length equals 16 residues. Per the germline V gene, CDR1 is LNHNV and CDR2 is YYDKDF (reference sequence). Between the trimmed V and J ends, which lost 3 bases and 3 bases, there was a span of 16 bases. The CDR3 spells CATSSDEGGRTDTQYF. The CDR3 DNA sequence: TGTGCCACCAGCAGTGATGAGGGGGGGAGGACAGATACGCAGTATTTT.

The chain employs TRBV11-2 and TRBJ1-4; D is perhaps TRBD1 (5 bases). Per the germline V gene, CDR1 is SGHAT and CDR2 is FQNNGV. This CDR3 is built from 17 residues. Trimming shortened V by 5 bases and J by 2 bases, and 18 bases separated the two germline ends. The CDR3 DNA is TGTGCCAGCAGCACCAGGGCGGGGATGGAGACTAATGAAAAACTGTTTTTT. It specifies CASSTRAGMETNEKLFF.

CDR3 coding DNA: TGTGCCAGCAGCCAAGTCCGCCAACTAGCGGACCTTTCCTACGAGCAGTACTTC. It encodes CASSQVRQLADLSYEQYF. V gene TRBV4-2 combines with J gene TRBJ2-7, with 8 nucleotides matching TRBD2. Unmatched junction bases numbered 12, after V lost 1 base and J lost 1 base. The CDR3 totals 18 residues. Germline V lookup: CDR1 LGHNA, CDR2 YNFKEQ.

The rearrangement links TRBV28 to TRBJ2-7; no clear D. This CDR3 contains 12 residues. CDR1 is MDHEN and CDR2 is SYDVKM in the germline V gene. Trimming shortened V by 0 bases and J by 7 bases, and 7 bases separated the two germline ends. The CDR3 reads CASSLWQREQYF. The CDR3 region has the DNA TGTGCCAGCAGTTTATGGCAGAGAGAGCAGTACTTC.

This chain joins TRBV15 and TRBJ2-5; perhaps TRBD1 as D (6 bases). V shed 2 bases and J shed 2 bases, with 6 bases lying between them. Germline CDR1 reads LNHNV; CDR2 reads YYDKDF (reference sequence). This CDR3 spans 13 amino acids. The CDR3 spells CATSRQGQETQYF. CDR3 nucleotides: TGTGCCACCAGCAGACAGGGGCAAGAGACCCAGTACTTC.

The genes are TRBV27 and TRBJ1-1, with D perhaps TRBD1 (5 bases). V lost 5 bases and J lost 3, with 19 bases in between. This CDR3 comprises 16 residues. Germline lookup yields CDR1 MNHEY and CDR2 SMNVEV (reference sequence). The CDR3 nucleotides read TGTGCCAGCAGTCTACGCCCGATTGTGGGGGACACTGAAGCTTTCTTT. This codes for CASSLRPIVGDTEAFF.